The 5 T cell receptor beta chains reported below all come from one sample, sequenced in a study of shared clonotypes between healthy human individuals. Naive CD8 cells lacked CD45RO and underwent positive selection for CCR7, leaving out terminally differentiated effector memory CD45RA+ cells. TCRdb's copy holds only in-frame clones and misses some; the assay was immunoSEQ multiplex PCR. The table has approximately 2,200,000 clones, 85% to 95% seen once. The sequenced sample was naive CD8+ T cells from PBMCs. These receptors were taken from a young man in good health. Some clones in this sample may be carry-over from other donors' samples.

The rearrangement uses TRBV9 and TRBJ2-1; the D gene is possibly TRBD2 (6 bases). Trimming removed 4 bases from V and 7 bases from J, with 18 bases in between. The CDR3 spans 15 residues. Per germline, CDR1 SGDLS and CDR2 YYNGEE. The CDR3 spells CASSSGGAGRNEQFF. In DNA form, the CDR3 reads TGTGCCAGCAGCTCCGGCGGGGCAGGGAGGAATGAGCAGTTCTTC. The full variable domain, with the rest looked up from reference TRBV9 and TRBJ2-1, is DSGVTQTPKHLITATGQRVTLRCSPRSGDLSVYWYQQSLDQGLQFLIQYYNGEERAKGNILERFSAQQFPDLHSELNLSSLELGDSALYFCASSSGGAGRNEQFFGPGTRLTVL.

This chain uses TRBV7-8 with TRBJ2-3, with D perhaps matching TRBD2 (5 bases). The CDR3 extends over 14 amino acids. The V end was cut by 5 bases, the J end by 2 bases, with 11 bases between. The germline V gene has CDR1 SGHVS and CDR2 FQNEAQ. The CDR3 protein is CASSEAVLTDTQYF. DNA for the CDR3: TGTGCCAGCAGCGAAGCGGTTCTCACAGATACGCAGTATTTT.

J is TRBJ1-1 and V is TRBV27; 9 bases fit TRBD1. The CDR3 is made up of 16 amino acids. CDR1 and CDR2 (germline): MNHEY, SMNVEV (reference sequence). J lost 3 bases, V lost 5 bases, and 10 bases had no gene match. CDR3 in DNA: TGTGCCAGCAGTGATTTAAACAGGGGGCGCGACACTGAAGCTTTCTTT. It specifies CASSDLNRGRDTEAFF.

The CDR3 nucleotides are TGTGCCTGGGGCGGCACGGCGTGGGAGCAGTACTTC. This translates into CAWGGTAWEQYF. The chain has TRBV30 and TRBJ2-7; no clear D. The ends were cut back, 5 bases at V and 7 bases at J, with 15 bases in the middle. The CDR3 has 12 amino acids. Germline-derived CDR1 and CDR2 are GTSNPN and SVGIG (reference sequence). The whole variable domain, filled in from reference TRBV30 and TRBJ2-7, reads SQTIHQWPATLVQPVGSPLSLECTVEGTSNPNLYWYRQAAGRGLQLLFYSVGIGQISSEVPQNLSASRPQDRQFILSSKKLLLSDSGFYLCAWGGTAWEQYFGPGTRLTVT.

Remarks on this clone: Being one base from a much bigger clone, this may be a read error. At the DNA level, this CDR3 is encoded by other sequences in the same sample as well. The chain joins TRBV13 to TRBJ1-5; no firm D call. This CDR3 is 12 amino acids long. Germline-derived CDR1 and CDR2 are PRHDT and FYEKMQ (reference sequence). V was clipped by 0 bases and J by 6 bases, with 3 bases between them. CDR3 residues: CASSLGGQPQHF. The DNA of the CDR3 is TGTGCCAGCAGCTTAGGTGGTCAGCCCCAGCATTTT.